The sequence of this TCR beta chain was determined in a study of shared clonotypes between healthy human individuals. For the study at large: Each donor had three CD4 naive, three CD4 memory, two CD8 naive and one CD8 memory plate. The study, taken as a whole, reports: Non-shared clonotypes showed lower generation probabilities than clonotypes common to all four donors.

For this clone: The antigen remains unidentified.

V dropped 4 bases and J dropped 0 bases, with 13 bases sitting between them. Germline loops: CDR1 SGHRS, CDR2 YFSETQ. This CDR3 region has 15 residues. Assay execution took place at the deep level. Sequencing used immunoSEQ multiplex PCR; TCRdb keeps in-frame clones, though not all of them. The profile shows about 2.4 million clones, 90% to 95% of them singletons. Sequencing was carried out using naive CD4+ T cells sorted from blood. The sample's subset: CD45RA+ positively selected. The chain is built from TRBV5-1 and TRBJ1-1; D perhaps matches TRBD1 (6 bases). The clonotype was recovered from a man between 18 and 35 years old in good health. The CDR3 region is CASSPTGQLNTEAFF. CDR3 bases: TGCGCCAGCAGCCCTACGGGACAATTGAACACTGAAGCTTTCTTT.